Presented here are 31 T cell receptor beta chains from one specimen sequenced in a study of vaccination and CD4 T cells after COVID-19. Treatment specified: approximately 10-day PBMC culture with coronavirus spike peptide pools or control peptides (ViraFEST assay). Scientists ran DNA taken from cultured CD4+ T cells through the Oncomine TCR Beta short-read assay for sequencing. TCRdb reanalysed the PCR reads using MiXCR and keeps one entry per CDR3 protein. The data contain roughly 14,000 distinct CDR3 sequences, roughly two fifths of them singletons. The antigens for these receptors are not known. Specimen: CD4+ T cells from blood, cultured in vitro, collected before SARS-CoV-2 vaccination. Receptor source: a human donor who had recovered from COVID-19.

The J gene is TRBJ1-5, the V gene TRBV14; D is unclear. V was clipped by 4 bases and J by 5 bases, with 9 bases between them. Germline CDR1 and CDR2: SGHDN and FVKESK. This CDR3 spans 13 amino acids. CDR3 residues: CASSPERDQPQHF. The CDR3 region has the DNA TGTGCCAGCAGCCCCGAGAGGGATCAGCCCCAGCATTTT.

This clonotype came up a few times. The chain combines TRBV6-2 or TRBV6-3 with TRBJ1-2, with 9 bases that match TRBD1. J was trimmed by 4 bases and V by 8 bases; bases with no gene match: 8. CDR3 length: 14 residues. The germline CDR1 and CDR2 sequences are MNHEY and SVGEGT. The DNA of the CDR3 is TGTGCCAGCGGAAACAGGGGGCTAGGCTATGGCTACACCTTC. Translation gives CASGNRGLGYGYTF.

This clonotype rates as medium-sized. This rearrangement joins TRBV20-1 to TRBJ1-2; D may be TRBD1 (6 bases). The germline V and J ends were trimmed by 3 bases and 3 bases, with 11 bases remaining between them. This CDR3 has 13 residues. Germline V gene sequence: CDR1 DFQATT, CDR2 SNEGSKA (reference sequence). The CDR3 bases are TGCAGTGCTAGTTCGGCAGGGGACTATGGCTACACCTTC. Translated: CSASSAGDYGYTF.

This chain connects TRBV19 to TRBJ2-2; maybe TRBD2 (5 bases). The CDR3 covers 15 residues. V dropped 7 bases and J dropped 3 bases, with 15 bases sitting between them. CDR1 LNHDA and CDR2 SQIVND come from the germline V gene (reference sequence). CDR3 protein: CASTEGHEDTGELFF. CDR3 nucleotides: TGTGCCAGTACCGAGGGTCATGAGGACACCGGGGAGCTGTTTTTT.

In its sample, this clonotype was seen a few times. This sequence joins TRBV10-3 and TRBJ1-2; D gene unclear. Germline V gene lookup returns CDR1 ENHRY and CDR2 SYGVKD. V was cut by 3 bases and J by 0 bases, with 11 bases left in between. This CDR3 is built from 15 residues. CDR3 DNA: TGTGCCATCAGTGATTATAAAACAGCTAACTATGGCTACACCTTC. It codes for CAISDYKTANYGYTF.

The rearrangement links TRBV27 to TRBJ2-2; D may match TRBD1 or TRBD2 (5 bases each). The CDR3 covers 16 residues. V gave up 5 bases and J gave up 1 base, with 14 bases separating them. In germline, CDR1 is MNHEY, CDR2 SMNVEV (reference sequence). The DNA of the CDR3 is TGTGCCAGCAGTCCTCGGGGCAGGGTGAACACCGGGGAGCTGTTTTTT. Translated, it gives CASSPRGRVNTGELFF.

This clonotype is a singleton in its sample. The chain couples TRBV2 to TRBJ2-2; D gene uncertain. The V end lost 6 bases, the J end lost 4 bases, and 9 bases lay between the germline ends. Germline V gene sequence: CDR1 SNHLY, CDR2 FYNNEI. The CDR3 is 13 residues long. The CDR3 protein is CASRPKVTGELFF. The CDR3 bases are TGTGCCAGCAGGCCCAAGGTCACCGGGGAGCTGTTTTTT. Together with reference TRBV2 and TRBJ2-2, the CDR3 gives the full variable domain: EPEVTQTPSHQVTQMGQEVILRCVPISNHLYFYWYRQILGQKVEFLVSFYNNEISEKSEIFDDQFSVERPDGSNFTLKIRSTKLEDSAMYFCASRPKVTGELFFGEGSRLTVL.

In nucleotides, the CDR3 is TGCAGCGTTGAGTCCCTGCTCAACTATGGCTACACCTTC. Translating it yields CSVESLLNYGYTF. The chain carries TRBV29-1 and TRBJ1-2; D is unresolved. CDR3 size: 13 residues. CDR1 is SQVTM, CDR2 ANQGSEA, per germline. V gave up 3 bases and J gave up 2 bases, with 10 bases separating them.

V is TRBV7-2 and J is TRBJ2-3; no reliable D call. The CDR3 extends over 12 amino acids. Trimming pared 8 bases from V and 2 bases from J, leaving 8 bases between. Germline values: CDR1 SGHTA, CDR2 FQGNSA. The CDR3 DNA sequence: TGTGCCAGCGGAAGCACCACAGATACGCAGTATTTT. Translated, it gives CASGSTTDTQYF. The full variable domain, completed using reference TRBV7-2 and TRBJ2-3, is GAGVSQSPSNKVTEKGKDVELRCDPISGHTALYWYRQSLGQGLEFLIYFQGNSAPDKSGLPSDRFSAERTGGSVSTLTIQRTQQEDSAVYLCASGSTTDTQYFGPGTRLTVL.

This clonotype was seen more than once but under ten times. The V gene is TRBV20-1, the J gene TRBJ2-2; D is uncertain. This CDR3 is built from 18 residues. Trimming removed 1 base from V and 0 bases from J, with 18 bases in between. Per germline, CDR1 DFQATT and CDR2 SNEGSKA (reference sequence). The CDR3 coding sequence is TGCAGTGCTAGAGGGTCGGGCCTGGCCCAGGCGAACACCGGGGAGCTGTTTTTT. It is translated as CSARGSGLAQANTGELFF.

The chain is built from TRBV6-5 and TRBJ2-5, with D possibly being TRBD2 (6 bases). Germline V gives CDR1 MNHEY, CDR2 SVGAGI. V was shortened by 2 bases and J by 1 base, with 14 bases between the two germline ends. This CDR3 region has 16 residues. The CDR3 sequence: CASSYPAAGRQETQYF. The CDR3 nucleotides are TGTGCCAGCAGTTACCCCGCGGCGGGACGCCAAGAGACCCAGTACTTC.

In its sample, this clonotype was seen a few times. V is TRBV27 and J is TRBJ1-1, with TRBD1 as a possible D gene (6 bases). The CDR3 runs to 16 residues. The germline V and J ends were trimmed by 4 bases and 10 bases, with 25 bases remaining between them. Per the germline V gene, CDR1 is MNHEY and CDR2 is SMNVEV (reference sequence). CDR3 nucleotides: TGTGCCAGCAGTTCACGCCCGACGGGGGGCTTTGGATCAGCTTTCTTT. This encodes CASSSRPTGGFGSAFF.

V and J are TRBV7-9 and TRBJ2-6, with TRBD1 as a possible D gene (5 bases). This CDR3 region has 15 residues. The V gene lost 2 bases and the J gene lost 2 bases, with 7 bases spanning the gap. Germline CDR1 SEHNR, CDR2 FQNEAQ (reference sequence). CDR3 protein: CASSLRGAGANVLTF. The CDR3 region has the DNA TGTGCCAGCAGCTTAAGGGGCGCTGGGGCCAACGTCCTGACTTTC.

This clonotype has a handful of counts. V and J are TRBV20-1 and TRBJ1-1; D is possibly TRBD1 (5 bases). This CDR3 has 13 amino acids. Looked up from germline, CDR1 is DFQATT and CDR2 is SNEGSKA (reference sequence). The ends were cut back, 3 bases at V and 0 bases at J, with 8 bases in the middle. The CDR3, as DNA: TGCAGTGCTAGTTGGACAATGAACACTGAAGCTTTCTTT. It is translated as CSASWTMNTEAFF.

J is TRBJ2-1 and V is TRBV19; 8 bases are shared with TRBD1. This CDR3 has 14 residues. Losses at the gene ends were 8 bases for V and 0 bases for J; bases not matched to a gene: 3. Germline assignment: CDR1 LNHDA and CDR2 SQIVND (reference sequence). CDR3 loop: CASADRGSYNEQFF. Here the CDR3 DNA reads TGTGCCAGTGCTGACAGGGGCTCCTACAATGAGCAGTTCTTC.

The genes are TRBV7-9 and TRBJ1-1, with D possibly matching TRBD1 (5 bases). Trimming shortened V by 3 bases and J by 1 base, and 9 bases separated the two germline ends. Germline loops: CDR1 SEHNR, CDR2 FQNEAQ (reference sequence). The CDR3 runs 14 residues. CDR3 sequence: CASSLGTGNTEAFF. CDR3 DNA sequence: TGTGCCAGCAGCTTGGGGACGGGGAACACTGAAGCTTTCTTT.

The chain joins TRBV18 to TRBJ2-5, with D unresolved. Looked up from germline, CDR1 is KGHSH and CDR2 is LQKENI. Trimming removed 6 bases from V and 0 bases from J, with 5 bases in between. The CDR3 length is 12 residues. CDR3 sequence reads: CASSLDQETQYF. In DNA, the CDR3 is TGTGCCAGCTCGCTTGACCAAGAGACCCAGTACTTC. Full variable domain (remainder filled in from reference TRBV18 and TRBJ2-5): NAGVMQNPRHLVRRRGQEARLRCSPMKGHSHVYWYRQLPEEGLKFMVYLQKENIIDESGMPKERFSAEFPKEGPSILRIQQVVRGDSAAYFCASSLDQETQYFGPGTRLLVL.

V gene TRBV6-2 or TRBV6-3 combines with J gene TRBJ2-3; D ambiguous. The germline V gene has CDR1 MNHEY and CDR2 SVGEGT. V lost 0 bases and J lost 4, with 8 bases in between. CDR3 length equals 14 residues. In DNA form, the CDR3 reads TGTGCCAGCAGTTACTCGAAGATATCAGATACGCAGTATTTT. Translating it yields CASSYSKISDTQYF.

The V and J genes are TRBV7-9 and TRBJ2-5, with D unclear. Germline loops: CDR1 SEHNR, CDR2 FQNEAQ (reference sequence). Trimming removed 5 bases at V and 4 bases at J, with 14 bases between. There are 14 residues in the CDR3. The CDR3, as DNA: TGTGCCAGCAGCCAGACCCGGACGGGAGAGACCCAGTACTTC. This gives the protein CASSQTRTGETQYF.

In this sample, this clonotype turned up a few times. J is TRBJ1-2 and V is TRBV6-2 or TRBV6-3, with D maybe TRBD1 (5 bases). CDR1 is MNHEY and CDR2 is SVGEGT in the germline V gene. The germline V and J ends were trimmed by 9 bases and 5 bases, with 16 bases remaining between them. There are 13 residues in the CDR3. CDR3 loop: CASGQGAEYGYTF. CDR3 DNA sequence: TGTGCCAGTGGGCAGGGCGCGGAGTATGGCTACACCTTC.

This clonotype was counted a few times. The CDR3 region has the DNA TGTGCCAGCAGTCCGCGTAGGGGGCTGAGCTCCTATAATTCACCCCTCCACTTT. Its protein is CASSPRRGLSSYNSPLHF. This rearrangement joins TRBV27 to TRBJ1-6; TRBD1 matches 7 bases. This CDR3 region has 18 residues. The junction had 10 bases not matched to a gene; V was cut back by 5 bases and J by 0 bases. Germline V gene lookup returns CDR1 MNHEY and CDR2 SMNVEV (reference sequence).

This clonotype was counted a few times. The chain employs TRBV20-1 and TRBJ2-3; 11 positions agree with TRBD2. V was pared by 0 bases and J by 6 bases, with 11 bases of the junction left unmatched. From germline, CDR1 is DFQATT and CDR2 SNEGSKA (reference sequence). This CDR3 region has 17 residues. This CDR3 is CSARDHGTSGRRDTQYF. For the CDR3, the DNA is TGCAGTGCTAGAGATCACGGGACTAGCGGACGCCGCGATACGCAGTATTTT.

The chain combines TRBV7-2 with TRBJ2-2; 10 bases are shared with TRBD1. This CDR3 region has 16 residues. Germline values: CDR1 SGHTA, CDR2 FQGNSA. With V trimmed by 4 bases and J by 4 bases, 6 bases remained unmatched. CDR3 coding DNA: TGTGCCAGCAGCTCGAGCGGGACAGGGGTCACCGGGGAGCTGTTTTTT. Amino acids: CASSSSGTGVTGELFF.

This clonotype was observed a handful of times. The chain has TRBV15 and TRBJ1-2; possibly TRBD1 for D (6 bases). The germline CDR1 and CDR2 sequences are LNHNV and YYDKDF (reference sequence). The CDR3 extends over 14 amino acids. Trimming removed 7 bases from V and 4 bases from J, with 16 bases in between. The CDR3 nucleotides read TGTGCCACCACAGCAGGCGGGACAAGCTATGGCTACACCTTC. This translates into CATTAGGTSYGYTF.

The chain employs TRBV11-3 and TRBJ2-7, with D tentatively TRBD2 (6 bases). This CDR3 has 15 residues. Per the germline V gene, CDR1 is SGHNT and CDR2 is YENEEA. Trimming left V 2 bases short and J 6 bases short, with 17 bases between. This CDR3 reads CASSLIPGEGSEQYF. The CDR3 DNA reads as TGTGCCAGCAGCTTAATACCGGGAGAGGGGTCCGAGCAGTACTTC.

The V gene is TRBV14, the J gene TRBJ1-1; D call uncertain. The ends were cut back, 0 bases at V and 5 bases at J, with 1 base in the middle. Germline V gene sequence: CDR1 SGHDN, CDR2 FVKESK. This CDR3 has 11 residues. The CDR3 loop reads CASSQETEAFF. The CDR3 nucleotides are TGTGCCAGCAGCCAAGAAACTGAAGCTTTCTTT. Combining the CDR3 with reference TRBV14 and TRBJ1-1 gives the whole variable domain EAGVTQFPSHSVIEKGQTVTLRCDPISGHDNLYWYRRVMGKEIKFLLHFVKESKQDESGMPNNRFLAERTGGTYSTLKVQPAELEDSGVYFCASSQETEAFFGQGTRLTVV.

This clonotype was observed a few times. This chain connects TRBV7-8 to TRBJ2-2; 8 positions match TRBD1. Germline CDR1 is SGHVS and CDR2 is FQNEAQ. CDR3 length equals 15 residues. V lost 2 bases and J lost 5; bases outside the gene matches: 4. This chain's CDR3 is CASSLLDRATGELFF. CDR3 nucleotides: TGTGCCAGCAGCTTATTGGACAGGGCGACCGGGGAGCTGTTTTTT.

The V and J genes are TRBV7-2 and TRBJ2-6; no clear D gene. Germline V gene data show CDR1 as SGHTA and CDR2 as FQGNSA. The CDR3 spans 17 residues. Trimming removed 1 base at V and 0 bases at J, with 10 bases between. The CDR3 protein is CASSLGPPSSGANVLTF. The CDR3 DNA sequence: TGTGCCAGCAGCTTAGGTCCGCCGAGCTCTGGGGCCAACGTCCTGACTTTC.

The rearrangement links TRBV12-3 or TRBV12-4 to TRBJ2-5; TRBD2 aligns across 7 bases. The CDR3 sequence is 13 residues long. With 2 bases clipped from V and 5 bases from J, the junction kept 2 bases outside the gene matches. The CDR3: CASSLSGVETQYF. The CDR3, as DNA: TGTGCCAGCAGTTTAAGCGGGGTTGAGACCCAGTACTTC.

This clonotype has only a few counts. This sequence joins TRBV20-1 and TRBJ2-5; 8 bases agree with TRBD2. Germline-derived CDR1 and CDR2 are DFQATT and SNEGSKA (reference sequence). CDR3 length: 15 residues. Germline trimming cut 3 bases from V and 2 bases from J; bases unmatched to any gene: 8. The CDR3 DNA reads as TGCAGTGCTAGTATTTCGGGGGGGTTACAAGAGACCCAGTACTTC. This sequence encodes CSASISGGLQETQYF.

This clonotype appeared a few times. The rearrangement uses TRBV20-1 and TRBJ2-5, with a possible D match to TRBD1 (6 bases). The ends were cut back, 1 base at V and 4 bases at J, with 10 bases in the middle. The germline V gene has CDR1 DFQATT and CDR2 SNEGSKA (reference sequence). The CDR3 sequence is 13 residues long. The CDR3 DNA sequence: TGCAGTGCTAGAGTAGCAGGGGTAGAGACCCAGTACTTC. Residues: CSARVAGVETQYF.